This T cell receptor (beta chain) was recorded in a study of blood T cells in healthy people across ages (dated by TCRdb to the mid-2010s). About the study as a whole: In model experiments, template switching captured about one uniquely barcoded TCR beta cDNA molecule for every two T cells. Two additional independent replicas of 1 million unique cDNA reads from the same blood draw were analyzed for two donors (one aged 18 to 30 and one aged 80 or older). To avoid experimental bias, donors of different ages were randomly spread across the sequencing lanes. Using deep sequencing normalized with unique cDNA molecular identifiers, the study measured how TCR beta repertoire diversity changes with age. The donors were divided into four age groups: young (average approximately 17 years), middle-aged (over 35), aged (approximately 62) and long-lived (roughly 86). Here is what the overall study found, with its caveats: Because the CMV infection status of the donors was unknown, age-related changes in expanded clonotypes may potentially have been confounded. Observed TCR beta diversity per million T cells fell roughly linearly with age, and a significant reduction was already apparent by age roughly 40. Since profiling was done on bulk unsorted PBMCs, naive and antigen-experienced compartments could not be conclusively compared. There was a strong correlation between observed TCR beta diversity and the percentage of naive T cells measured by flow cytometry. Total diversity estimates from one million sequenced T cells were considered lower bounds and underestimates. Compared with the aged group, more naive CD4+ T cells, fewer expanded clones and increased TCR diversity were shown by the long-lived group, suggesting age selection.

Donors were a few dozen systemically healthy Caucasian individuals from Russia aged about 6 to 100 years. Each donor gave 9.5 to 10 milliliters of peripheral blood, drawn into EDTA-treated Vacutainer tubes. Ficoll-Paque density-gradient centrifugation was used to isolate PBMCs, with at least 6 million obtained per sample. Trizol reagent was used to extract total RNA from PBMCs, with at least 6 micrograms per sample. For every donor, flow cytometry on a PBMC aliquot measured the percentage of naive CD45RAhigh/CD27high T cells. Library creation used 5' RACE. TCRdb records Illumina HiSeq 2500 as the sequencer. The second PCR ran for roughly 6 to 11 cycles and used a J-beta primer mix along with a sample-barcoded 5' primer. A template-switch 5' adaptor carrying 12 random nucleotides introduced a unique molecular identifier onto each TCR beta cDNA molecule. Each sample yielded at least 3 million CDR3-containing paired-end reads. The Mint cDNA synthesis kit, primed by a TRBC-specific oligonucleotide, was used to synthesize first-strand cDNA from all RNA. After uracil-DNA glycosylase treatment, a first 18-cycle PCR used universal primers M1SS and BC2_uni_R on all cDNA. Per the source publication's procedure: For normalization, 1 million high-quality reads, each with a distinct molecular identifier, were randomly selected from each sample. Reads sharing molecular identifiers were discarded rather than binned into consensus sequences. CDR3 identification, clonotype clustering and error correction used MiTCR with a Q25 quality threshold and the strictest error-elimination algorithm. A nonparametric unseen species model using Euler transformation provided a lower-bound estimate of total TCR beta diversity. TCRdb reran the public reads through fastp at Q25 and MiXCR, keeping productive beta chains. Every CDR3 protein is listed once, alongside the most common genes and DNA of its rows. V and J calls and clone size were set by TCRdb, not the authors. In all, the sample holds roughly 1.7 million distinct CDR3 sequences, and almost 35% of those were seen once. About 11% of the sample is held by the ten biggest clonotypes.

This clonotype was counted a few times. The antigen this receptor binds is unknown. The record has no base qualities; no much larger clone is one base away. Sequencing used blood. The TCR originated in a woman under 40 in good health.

In nucleotide form, the sequence is TGTGCCAGCAGCTTATATCGGGAGGCTGCAGATACGCAGTATTTT. It translates to CASSLYREAADTQYF. Recombination connected TRBV7-3 to TRBJ2-3; the central 7 bases match TRBD2. Counted from cysteine to phenylalanine, this CDR3 has 15 amino acids. Only CDR3 DNA is held: 45 bases, read in frame from base 1. From a lookup of the germline V gene, CDR1 and CDR2 are SGHTA and FQGTGA. Compared with germline, V lacks 2 bases and J lacks 4 bases; bases without a gene match: 6.